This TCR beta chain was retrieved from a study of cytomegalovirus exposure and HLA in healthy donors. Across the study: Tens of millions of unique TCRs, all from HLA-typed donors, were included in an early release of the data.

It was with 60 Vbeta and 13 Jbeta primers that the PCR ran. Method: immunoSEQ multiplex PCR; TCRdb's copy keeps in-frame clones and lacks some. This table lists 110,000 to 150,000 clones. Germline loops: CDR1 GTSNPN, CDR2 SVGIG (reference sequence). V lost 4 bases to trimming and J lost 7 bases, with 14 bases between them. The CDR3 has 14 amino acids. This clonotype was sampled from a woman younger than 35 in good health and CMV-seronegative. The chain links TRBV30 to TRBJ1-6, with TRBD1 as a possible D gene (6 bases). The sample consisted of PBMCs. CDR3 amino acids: CAWNRDGRNSPLHF. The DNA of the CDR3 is TGTGCCTGGAACAGGGACGGGCGAAATTCACCCCTCCACTTT. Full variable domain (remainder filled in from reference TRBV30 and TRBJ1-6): SQTIHQWPATLVQPVGSPLSLECTVEGTSNPNLYWYRQAAGRGLQLLFYSVGIGQISSEVPQNLSASRPQDRQFILSSKKLLLSDSGFYLCAWNRDGRNSPLHFGNGTRLTVT.